This is a list of T cell receptor beta chains from one sample in a study of PD-L1 blockade in urothelial cancer. The assay was immunoSEQ multiplex PCR, and TCRdb's table has in-frame clones only and misses some. The table shows about 43,000 clones, with roughly four fifths occurring only once. The sequencing used PBMCs, collected around atezolizumab (anti-PD-L1) treatment. The receptor set was obtained from a man aged 60 to 69 with urothelial cancer. CDR3s include the opening cysteine and the closing phenylalanine or tryptophan. The order of the fields is D gene, J gene, V gene, clone size, CDR3 DNA, CDR3 protein. The D gene is left open where the match is weak. Not all rows give a size; the values are once, few, many and, for expanded clones, a class.

D: TRBD1; J: TRBJ2-7; V: TRBV19; size: .; DNA: TGTGCCAGTAGTGACACCTGGACAGGTTACGAGCAGTACTTC; CDR3: CASSDTWTGYEQYF
D: .; J: TRBJ1-1; V: TRBV6-1; size: .; DNA: TGTGCCAGCAGTGAAACTCAAACGAACACTGAAGCTTTCTTT; CDR3: CASSETQTNTEAFF
D: .; J: TRBJ2-5; V: TRBV4-1; size: .; DNA: TGCGCCAGCAGCCAAGAAATCACAGGGATCTATACCCAGTACTTC; CDR3: CASSQEITGIYTQYF
D: .; J: TRBJ2-7; V: TRBV18; size: .; DNA: TGTGCCAGCTCACCGGACAGACCCTACGAGCAGTACTTC; CDR3: CASSPDRPYEQYF
D: .; J: TRBJ2-5; V: TRBV6-1; size: .; DNA: TGTGCCAGCAGTGTCGGGGGGCCCCAAGAGACCCAGTACTTC; CDR3: CASSVGGPQETQYF
D: TRBD2; J: TRBJ2-5; V: TRBV5-1; size: .; DNA: TGCGCCAGCAGTCACGGGACTAGTGTTCGAGAGACCCAGTACTTC; CDR3: CASSHGTSVRETQYF
D: TRBD2; J: TRBJ2-2; V: TRBV28; size: .; DNA: TGTGCCAGCAGTCGTCCCTCTAGCGGGGGGGCCGGGGAGCTGTTTTTT; CDR3: CASSRPSSGGAGELFF
D: .; J: TRBJ1-5; V: TRBV19; size: .; DNA: TGTGCCATAGGTCAGGGATGGAATCAGCCCCAGCATTTT; CDR3: CAIGQGWNQPQHF
D: TRBD1; J: TRBJ2-2; V: TRBV7-9; size: .; DNA: TGTGCCAGCAGCTCGGTTTACCGGGACAGGGGGCCCACCGGGGAGCTGTTTTTT; CDR3: CASSSVYRDRGPTGELFF
D: .; J: TRBJ1-5; V: TRBV6-5; size: .; DNA: TGTGCCAGCAGTAACCTCAGGGGCAGCAATCAGCCCCAGCATTTT; CDR3: CASSNLRGSNQPQHF
D: .; J: TRBJ1-6; V: TRBV4-1; size: few; DNA: TGCGCCAGCAGCCAAGGACGGACAGCCCTTTCACCCCTCCACTTT; CDR3: CASSQGRTALSPLHF
D: .; J: TRBJ1-1; V: TRBV6-5; size: .; DNA: TGTGCCAGCAGTTATCGCGGGGAGACTGAAGCTTTCTTT; CDR3: CASSYRGETEAFF
D: TRBD1; J: TRBJ2-7; V: TRBV18; size: .; DNA: TGTGCCAGCTCAGCGGAGGGGTCCGATCGGACAGGGGTAAACTACGAGCAGTACTTC; CDR3: CASSAEGSDRTGVNYEQYF
D: .; J: TRBJ2-1; V: TRBV7-9; size: .; DNA: TGTGCCAGCAGTCCTAGACAGGATTCCTACAATGAGCAGTTCTTC; CDR3: CASSPRQDSYNEQFF
D: .; J: TRBJ2-5; V: TRBV7-9; size: .; DNA: TGTGCCAGCAGCTCTCGAGGGCAACAAGAGACCCAGTACTTC; CDR3: CASSSRGQQETQYF
D: .; J: TRBJ1-6; V: TRBV28; size: .; DNA: TGTGCCAGTGCGGGAAAGACCTATTCACCCCTCCACTTT; CDR3: CASAGKTYSPLHF
D: TRBD2; J: TRBJ2-3; V: TRBV2; size: .; DNA: TGTGCCAGCAAAAGGACTAGCGGGGGGGCAGATACGCAGTATTTT; CDR3: CASKRTSGGADTQYF
D: .; J: TRBJ1-1; V: TRBV2; size: .; DNA: TGTGCCAGCAGCAAAGAGGCAGTAGTGAGAGCTTTCTTT; CDR3: CASSKEAVVRAFF